Here is one T cell receptor beta chain with its context. This specimen comes from a study of blood T cell repertoires in COVID-19. The CDR3 is made up of 15 amino acids. V trimming: 5 bases; J trimming: 2 bases; junction bases outside the gene matches: 6. Germline CDR1 and CDR2: LGHNA and YSLEER. Only in-frame clones appear in the TCRdb table, and some are missing; sequencing was by immunoSEQ multiplex PCR. In the table there are approximately 170,000 clones, over 75% of which are singletons. The sequence was obtained from a man between 65 and 85 years old who had recovered from COVID-19. The V call is TRBV4-3, the J call TRBJ2-3, with 8 bases aligning to TRBD1. Sequencing was performed on peripheral blood. Here the CDR3 reads CASSGGQGYTDTQYF. The CDR3 DNA reads as TGCGCCAGCAGCGGTGGACAGGGATACACAGATACGCAGTATTTT.